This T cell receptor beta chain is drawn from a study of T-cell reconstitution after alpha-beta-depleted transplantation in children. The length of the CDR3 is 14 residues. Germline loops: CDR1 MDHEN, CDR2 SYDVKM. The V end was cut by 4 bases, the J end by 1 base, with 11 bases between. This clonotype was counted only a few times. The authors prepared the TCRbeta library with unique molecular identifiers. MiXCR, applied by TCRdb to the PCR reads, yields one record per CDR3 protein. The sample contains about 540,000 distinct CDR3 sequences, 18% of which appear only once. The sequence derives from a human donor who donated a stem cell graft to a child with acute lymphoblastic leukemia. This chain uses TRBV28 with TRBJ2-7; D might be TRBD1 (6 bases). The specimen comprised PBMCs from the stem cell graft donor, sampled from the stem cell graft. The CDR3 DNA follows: TGTGCCAGCAGTTCCCTGGGGGCGTCCTACGAGCAGTACTTC. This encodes CASSSLGASYEQYF.